Listed here are 12 T cell receptor beta chains from one sample, sequenced in a study of long-term antiretroviral therapy in people with HIV (dated by TCRdb to the early 2020s). The immunoSEQ hsTCRB v3.0 assay was used at survey level resolution to sequence the TRB variable region. The table was pulled from immuneACCESS by TCRdb, which kept in-frame rearrangements only. Such tables lose some clones; where checked, under half of the loss comes from unresolved V genes, and the rest has no known cause. A total of tens of thousands of clones appear in this sample, roughly 88% of them only once. Jointly, the top ten make up roughly 4% of the sample. The input for sequencing was unsorted PBMCs, taken 0.5 years after starting antiretroviral therapy. Receptors originate from a young woman with HIV.

The V gene is TRBV7-9, the J gene TRBJ2-7; D is uncertain. The CDR3 runs 14 residues. The V gene's germline CDR1 is SEHNR and CDR2 FQNEAQ (reference sequence). V lost 5 bases to trimming and J lost 2 bases, with 13 bases between them. CDR3 sequence reads: CASSPALRPYEQYF. The CDR3 nucleotides are TGTGCCAGCAGCCCCGCCCTTAGGCCCTACGAGCAGTACTTC. Complete variable domain (other parts from reference TRBV7-9 and TRBJ2-7): DTGVSQNPRHKITKRGQNVTFRCDPISEHNRLYWYRQTLGQGPEFLTYFQNEAQLEKSRLLSDRFSAERPKGSFSTLEIQRTEQGDSAMYLCASSPALRPYEQYFGPGTRLTVT.

This clone was recorded a few times. CDR3 region: CAISDRDRGLGLASYEQYF. CDR3 DNA sequence: TGTGCCATCAGTGACCGGGACAGGGGGCTGGGACTAGCCTCCTACGAGCAGTACTTC. The chain recombines TRBV10-3 with TRBJ2-7; 12 positions match TRBD1. Germline lookup yields CDR1 ENHRY and CDR2 SYGVKD. This CDR3 is 19 amino acids long. Trimming removed 3 bases from V and 0 bases from J; junction bases left unmatched: 12.

The sample holds a few counts of this clone. The rearrangement links TRBV14 to TRBJ1-2; D may be TRBD1 (5 bases). Per the germline V gene, CDR1 is SGHDN and CDR2 is FVKESK. The CDR3 is 16 residues long. Trimming shortened V by 0 bases and J by 3 bases, and 14 bases separated the two germline ends. CDR3 DNA: TGTGCCAGCAGCCAAGATCTTGACAGCCACCACTATGGCTACACCTTC. Amino acid sequence: CASSQDLDSHHYGYTF.

This chain uses TRBV7-6 with TRBJ1-3; 8 bases match TRBD1. The CDR3 is made up of 15 amino acids. V shed 8 bases, J shed 0 bases, and the junction held 6 bases outside the gene matches. Germline CDR1 is SGHVS and CDR2 is FNYEAQ. CDR3 protein: CASSQGAVSGNTIYF. The CDR3 DNA reads TGTGCCAGCTCCCAGGGGGCAGTCTCTGGAAACACCATATATTTT. Full variable domain (remainder filled in from reference TRBV7-6 and TRBJ1-3): GAGVSQSPRYKVTKRGQDVALRCDPISGHVSLYWYRQALGQGPEFLTYFNYEAQQDKSGLPNDRFSAERPEGSISTLTIQRTEQRDSAMYRCASSQGAVSGNTIYFGEGSWLTVV.

CDR3 loop: CASSSQGTDTQYF. CDR3 nucleotide sequence: TGTGCCAGTAGTTCTCAGGGCACAGATACGCAGTATTTT. This chain connects TRBV19 to TRBJ2-3; D unresolved. Germline V gives CDR1 LNHDA, CDR2 SQIVND (reference sequence). The CDR3 sequence is 13 residues long. Trimming stripped 5 bases from V and 1 base from J, with 7 bases between. Drawing the rest from reference TRBV19 and TRBJ2-3, the complete variable domain is DGGITQSPKYLFRKEGQNVTLSCEQNLNHDAMYWYRQDPGQGLRLIYYSQIVNDFQKGDIAEGYSVSREKKESFPLTVTSAQKNPTAFYLCASSSQGTDTQYFGPGTRLTVL.

This chain connects TRBV6-6 to TRBJ2-5, with TRBD2 matching 9 bases. V shed 3 bases, J shed 4 bases, and the junction held 6 bases outside the gene matches. The CDR3 runs 15 residues. Germline CDR1 is MNHNY and CDR2 is SVGAGI (reference sequence). CDR3 amino acids: CASSYSGLAGETQYF. The CDR3 DNA sequence: TGTGCCAGCAGTTATTCGGGACTAGCTGGAGAGACCCAGTACTTC.

The chain uses TRBV14 and TRBJ2-1; D perhaps matches TRBD1 (6 bases). V was shortened by 5 bases and J by 7 bases, with 27 bases between the two germline ends. The CDR3 has 18 residues. Germline loops: CDR1 SGHDN, CDR2 FVKESK. The chain's CDR3 is CASSSSRGTPRRQNEQFF. The CDR3 DNA reads TGTGCCAGCAGCTCGTCGAGGGGGACCCCTCGGAGACAAAATGAGCAGTTCTTC.

The V gene is TRBV28, the J gene TRBJ2-1; D gene unclear. CDR1 is MDHEN, CDR2 SYDVKM, per germline. This CDR3 is built from 12 residues. Trimming stripped 5 bases from V and 9 bases from J, with 11 bases between. CDR3 in amino acids: CASSLLDLEQFF. CDR3 nucleotides: TGTGCCAGCAGTCTTCTCGATCTTGAGCAGTTCTTC.

This clone appeared once. The gene calls are TRBV9 and TRBJ2-1, with 8 nucleotides matching TRBD2. With V trimmed by 0 bases and J by 6 bases, 8 bases remained unmatched. The germline V gene encodes CDR1 SGDLS and CDR2 YYNGEE. The CDR3 covers 16 residues. The DNA for the CDR3 is TGTGCCAGCAGCGTAGCCGGAGGGAGCGGGGGCAATGAGCAGTTCTTC. This translates into CASSVAGGSGGNEQFF. The entire variable domain, with the rest obtained from reference TRBV9 and TRBJ2-1, is as follows: DSGVTQTPKHLITATGQRVTLRCSPRSGDLSVYWYQQSLDQGLQFLIQYYNGEERAKGNILERFSAQQFPDLHSELNLSSLELGDSALYFCASSVAGGSGGNEQFFGPGTRLTVL.

The V gene is TRBV6-1, the J gene TRBJ1-5; D perhaps matches TRBD1 (5 bases). V was pared by 2 bases and J by 7 bases, with 15 bases between. Per the germline V gene, CDR1 is MNHNS and CDR2 is SASEGT. This CDR3 is 15 amino acids long. CDR3 nucleotide sequence: TGTGCCAGCAGTGAATGGGTACAGGAGTACCAGCCCCAGCATTTT. Translating it yields CASSEWVQEYQPQHF.

The chain carries TRBV7-9 and TRBJ1-1; D possibly corresponds to TRBD1 (6 bases). This CDR3 comprises 15 residues. CDR1 and CDR2 from the germline V gene are SEHNR and FQNEAQ (reference sequence). V lost 6 bases to trimming and J lost 4 bases, with 18 bases between them. The CDR3 loop reads CASRTTGARVTEAFF. CDR3 nucleotide sequence: TGTGCCAGCAGGACCACGGGGGCAAGGGTCACTGAAGCTTTCTTT.

The chain joins TRBV7-2 to TRBJ2-2, with 13 bases lining up with TRBD2. Germline lookup yields CDR1 SGHTA and CDR2 FQGNSA. This CDR3 is built from 17 residues. J gave up 1 base and V 4 bases, and 3 bases lay outside the gene matches. As DNA, the CDR3 is TGTGCCAGCAGCTACGGACTAGCGGGAGAGAACACCGGGGAGCTGTTTTTT. Amino acids: CASSYGLAGENTGELFF.